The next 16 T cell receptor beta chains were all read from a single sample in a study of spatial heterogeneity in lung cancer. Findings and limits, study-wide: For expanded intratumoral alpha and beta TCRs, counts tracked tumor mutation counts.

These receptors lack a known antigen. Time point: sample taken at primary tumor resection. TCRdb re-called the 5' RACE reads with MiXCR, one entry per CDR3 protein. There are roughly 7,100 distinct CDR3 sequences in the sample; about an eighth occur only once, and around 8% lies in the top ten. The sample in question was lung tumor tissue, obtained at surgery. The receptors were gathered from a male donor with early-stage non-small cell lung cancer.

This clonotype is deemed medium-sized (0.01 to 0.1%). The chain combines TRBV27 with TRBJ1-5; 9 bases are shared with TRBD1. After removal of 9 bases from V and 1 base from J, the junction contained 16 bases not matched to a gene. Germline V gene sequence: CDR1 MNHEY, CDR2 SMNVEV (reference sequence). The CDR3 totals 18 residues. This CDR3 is CASRGGVGQGVSNQPQHF. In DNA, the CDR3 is TGTGCCAGTCGGGGGGGCGTGGGACAGGGAGTAAGCAATCAGCCCCAGCATTTT.

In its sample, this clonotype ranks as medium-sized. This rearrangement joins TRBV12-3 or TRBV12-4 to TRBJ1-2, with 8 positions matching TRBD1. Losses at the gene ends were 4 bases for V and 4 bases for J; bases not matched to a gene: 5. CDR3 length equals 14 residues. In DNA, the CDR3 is TGTGCCAGCAGTTCGGACAGGGTTGCCTATGGCTACACCTTC. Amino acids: CASSSDRVAYGYTF.

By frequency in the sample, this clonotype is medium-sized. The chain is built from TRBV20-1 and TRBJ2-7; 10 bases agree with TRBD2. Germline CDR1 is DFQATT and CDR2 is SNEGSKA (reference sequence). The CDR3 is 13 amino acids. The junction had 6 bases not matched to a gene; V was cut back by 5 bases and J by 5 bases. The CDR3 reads CSAPRTSGHEQYF. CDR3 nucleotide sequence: TGCAGTGCTCCCCGGACTAGCGGCCACGAGCAGTACTTC.

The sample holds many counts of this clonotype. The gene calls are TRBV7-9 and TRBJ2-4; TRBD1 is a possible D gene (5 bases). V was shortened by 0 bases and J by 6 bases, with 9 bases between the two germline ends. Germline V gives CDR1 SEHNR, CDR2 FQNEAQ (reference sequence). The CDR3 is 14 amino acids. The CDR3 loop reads CASSLAITGNIQYF. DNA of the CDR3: TGTGCCAGCAGCTTAGCAATAACAGGAAACATTCAGTACTTC.

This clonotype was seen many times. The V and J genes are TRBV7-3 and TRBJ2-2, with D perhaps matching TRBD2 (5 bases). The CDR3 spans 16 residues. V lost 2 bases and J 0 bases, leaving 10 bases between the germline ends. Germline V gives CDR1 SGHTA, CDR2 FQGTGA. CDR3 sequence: CASSLYSGTNTGELFF. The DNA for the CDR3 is TGTGCCAGCAGCTTATACAGCGGAACGAACACCGGGGAGCTGTTTTTT.

CDR3 region: CSARERHLAYEQYF. CDR3 coding DNA: TGCAGTGCTAGAGAGAGACATTTGGCCTACGAGCAGTACTTC. The V gene is TRBV20-1, the J gene TRBJ2-7; D gene ambiguous. Per germline, CDR1 DFQATT and CDR2 SNEGSKA (reference sequence). The CDR3 extends over 14 amino acids. V gave up 0 bases and J gave up 2 bases, with 11 bases separating them.

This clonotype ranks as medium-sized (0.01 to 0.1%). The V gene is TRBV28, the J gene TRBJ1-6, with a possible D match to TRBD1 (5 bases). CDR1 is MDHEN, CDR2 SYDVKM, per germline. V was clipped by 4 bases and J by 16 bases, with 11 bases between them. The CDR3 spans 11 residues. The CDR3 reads CASSSARGLHF. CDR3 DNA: TGTGCCAGCAGTTCCGCGAGGGGACTCCACTTT.

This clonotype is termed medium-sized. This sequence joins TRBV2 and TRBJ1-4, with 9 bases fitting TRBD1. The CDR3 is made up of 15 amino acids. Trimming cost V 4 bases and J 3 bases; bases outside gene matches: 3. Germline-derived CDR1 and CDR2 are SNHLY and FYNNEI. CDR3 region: CASSVDRGANEKLFF. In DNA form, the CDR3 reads TGTGCCAGCAGTGTCGACAGGGGGGCTAATGAAAAACTGTTTTTT.

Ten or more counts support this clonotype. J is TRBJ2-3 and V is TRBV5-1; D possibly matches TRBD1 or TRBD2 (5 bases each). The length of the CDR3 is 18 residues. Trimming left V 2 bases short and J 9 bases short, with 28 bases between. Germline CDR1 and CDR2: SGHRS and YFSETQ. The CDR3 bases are TGCGCCAGCAGCTTAGCCCCTGGCTGGGACCGCTCGCAGAGCACGCAGTATTTT. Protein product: CASSLAPGWDRSQSTQYF.

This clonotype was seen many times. CDR3 DNA sequence: TGTGCCAGCAGTCCAACCGCCACAACTAATGAAAAACTGTTTTTT. Protein sequence: CASSPTATTNEKLFF. The genes are TRBV7-6 and TRBJ1-4, with D hard to call. Per the germline V gene, CDR1 is SGHVS and CDR2 is FNYEAQ. This CDR3 has 15 residues. V lost 6 bases, J lost 0 bases, and 11 bases lay in between.

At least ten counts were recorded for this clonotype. CDR3 nucleotides: TGTGCCATCAGTGAGATTGAGGGGGGCGGGGAGCTGTTTTTT. It specifies CAISEIEGGGELFF. The chain has TRBV10-3 and TRBJ2-2; D is perhaps TRBD1 or TRBD2 (6 bases each). The CDR3 runs to 14 residues. CDR1 ENHRY and CDR2 SYGVKD come from the germline V gene. Trimming stripped 2 bases from V and 7 bases from J, with 11 bases between.

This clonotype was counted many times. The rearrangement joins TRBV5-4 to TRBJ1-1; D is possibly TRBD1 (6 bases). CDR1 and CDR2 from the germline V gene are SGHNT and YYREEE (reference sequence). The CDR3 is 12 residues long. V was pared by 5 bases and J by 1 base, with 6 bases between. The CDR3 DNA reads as TGTGCCAGCAGGGGGGCGAACACTGAAGCTTTCTTT. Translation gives CASRGANTEAFF.

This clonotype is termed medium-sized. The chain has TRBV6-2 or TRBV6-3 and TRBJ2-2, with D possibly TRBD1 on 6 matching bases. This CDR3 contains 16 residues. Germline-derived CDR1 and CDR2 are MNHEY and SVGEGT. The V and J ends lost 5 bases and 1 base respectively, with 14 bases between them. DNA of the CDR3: TGTGCCAGCAGTGCTCAGACAGGTTGGAACACCGGGGAGCTGTTTTTT. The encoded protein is CASSAQTGWNTGELFF.

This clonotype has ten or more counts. CDR3 residues: CSARDSRSHSGNTIYF. The CDR3 nucleotides are TGCAGTGCTAGAGACTCCCGCTCCCACTCTGGAAACACCATATATTTT. The chain recombines TRBV20-1 with TRBJ1-3; D gene uncertain. The V end was cut by 0 bases, the J end by 0 bases, with 12 bases between. This CDR3 comprises 16 residues. Germline CDR1 reads DFQATT; CDR2 reads SNEGSKA (reference sequence).

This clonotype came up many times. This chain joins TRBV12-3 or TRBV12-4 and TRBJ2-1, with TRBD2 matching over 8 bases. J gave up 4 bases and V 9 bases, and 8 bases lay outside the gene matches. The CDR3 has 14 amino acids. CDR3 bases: TGTGCCAGTCCGTGCCAGCGGGAGTACAATGAGCAGTTCTTC. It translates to CASPCQREYNEQFF.

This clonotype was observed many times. CDR3 amino acids: CATSEPGSPPDTQYF. CDR3 DNA: TGTGCCACCAGTGAACCGGGCTCCCCCCCAGATACGCAGTATTTT. The chain uses TRBV24-1 and TRBJ2-3; D remains ambiguous. This CDR3 has 15 residues. Between the trimmed V and J ends, which lost 4 bases and 4 bases, there was a span of 14 bases. Germline V gene sequence: CDR1 KGHDR, CDR2 SFDVKD.